The rows below give T cell receptor beta chains drawn from one sample of a study of cytomegalovirus exposure and HLA in healthy donors. The assay was immunoSEQ multiplex PCR, and TCRdb's table has in-frame clones only and misses some. The sample carries over 150,000 clones, less than 80% recorded once. Material for sequencing was PBMCs. Every receptor here comes from a man aged 40-49 years in good health and CMV-seronegative. CDR3s leave out the opening cysteine and the closing phenylalanine or tryptophan. The order of the fields is J gene, V gene, CDR3 protein.

J: TRBJ2-2
V: TRBV30
CDR3: AWISAGASNTGELF

J: TRBJ2-4
V: TRBV6-1
CDR3: ASSEGRVGDIQY

J: TRBJ1-6
V: TRBV30
CDR3: AWRTGWNNSPLH

J: TRBJ2-5
V: TRBV6-5
CDR3: ASTPPRAGQETQY

J: TRBJ1-4
V: TRBV9
CDR3: ASSGRDSLNEKLF

J: TRBJ2-1
V: TRBV5-1
CDR3: ASSSTGYNEQF

J: TRBJ1-3
V: TRBV4-3
CDR3: ASSLGGHSGNTIY

J: TRBJ2-5
V: TRBV9
CDR3: ASSVAASGGETQY

J: TRBJ1-2
V: TRBV6-5
CDR3: ASSFSAGTGFGYT

J: TRBJ2-1
V: TRBV27
CDR3: ASSLTRLPTYNEQF

J: TRBJ1-4
V: TRBV15
CDR3: ATSRDRVTGAPNEKLF

J: TRBJ2-1
V: TRBV6-5
CDR3: ASSYSTSGVYNEQF

J: TRBJ2-5
V: TRBV18
CDR3: ASSPPPGGETQY

J: TRBJ1-5
V: TRBV21-1
CDR3: ASSKGVTYYQPQH

J: TRBJ2-7
V: TRBV15
CDR3: ATGSGGRTYEQY

J: -
V: TRBV30
CDR3: AWIPGESYEQY

J: TRBJ2-7
V: TRBV4-1
CDR3: ASSPRQVLGYEQY

J: TRBJ1-5
V: TRBV27
CDR3: ASSLGRGLLQPQH

J: TRBJ2-1
V: TRBV9
CDR3: ASRDSYNEQF

J: -
V: TRBV6-8
CDR3: ASSGKTSGDLYEQY

J: TRBJ2-5
V: TRBV7-9
CDR3: ASSFPRGGEVGPRETQY

J: TRBJ1-5
V: TRBV18
CDR3: ASSPNMNLNQPQH

J: TRBJ1-1
V: TRBV4-1
CDR3: ASSLREGNTEAF

J: TRBJ1-1
V: TRBV19
CDR3: ASTVAARDWAEAF

J: TRBJ2-7
V: TRBV2
CDR3: ASSEIGQDYEQY

J: TRBJ2-6
V: TRBV29-1
CDR3: SVGGGTGANVLT

J: TRBJ1-6
V: TRBV19
CDR3: ASSIYRGNNSPLH

J: TRBJ1-2
V: TRBV19
CDR3: ATATGGVGYT

J: TRBJ2-1
V: TRBV2
CDR3: ASLGQGVNEQF

J: TRBJ2-2
V: TRBV7-3
CDR3: ASSLGQGRIGGELF

J: TRBJ2-1
V: TRBV18
CDR3: ASSPAGGYEQF

J: TRBJ2-5
V: TRBV7-3
CDR3: ASSLTSGVEGQY

J: TRBJ2-2
V: TRBV5-4
CDR3: ASSSPDRGERELF

J: TRBJ2-7
V: TRBV6-5
CDR3: ASSYRGQAYEQY

J: TRBJ1-5
V: TRBV4-3
CDR3: ASSQVVGGNQPQH

J: TRBJ2-2
V: TRBV5-1
CDR3: ASSLEPANTGELF

J: TRBJ2-2
V: TRBV11-3
CDR3: ASSIHGGPLGELF

J: TRBJ2-7
V: TRBV5-1
CDR3: ASSHPLTGGGDDEQY

J: TRBJ2-3
V: TRBV9
CDR3: ASSAQEYTDTQY

J: TRBJ1-3
V: TRBV7-2
CDR3: ASSLGTGPLRTIY

J: TRBJ2-7
V: TRBV6-5
CDR3: ASSYSGLAGVYEQY

J: TRBJ2-1
V: TRBV7-9
CDR3: ASSPRTGMGEQF

J: TRBJ2-3
V: TRBV5-1
CDR3: ASTGVASGYDTQY

J: TRBJ1-1
V: TRBV18
CDR3: ASSTRQGGTEAF

J: TRBJ2-7
V: TRBV9
CDR3: ASSVHSRGPREQY

J: TRBJ1-5
V: TRBV7-9
CDR3: ASSLGGDQPQH

J: TRBJ2-5
V: TRBV6-1
CDR3: ASSVETGGQETQY

J: TRBJ1-5
V: TRBV6-6
CDR3: ASSHPGGNQPQH

J: TRBJ2-7
V: TRBV30
CDR3: AWSPGTGPGDEQY

J: TRBJ2-2
V: TRBV9
CDR3: ASTFTGTGVTGELF

J: TRBJ1-2
V: TRBV29-1
CDR3: SVEQGPGYT

J: TRBJ2-7
V: TRBV7-7
CDR3: ASSPQGGTYEQY

J: TRBJ2-3
V: TRBV7-2
CDR3: ASSLVGTARTDTQY

J: TRBJ2-1
V: TRBV27
CDR3: ASSSLAGVYNEQF

J: TRBJ2-7
V: TRBV6-1
CDR3: ASRKAGGSSYEQY

J: TRBJ2-7
V: TRBV5-3
CDR3: ARSLRGIYEQY

J: TRBJ1-1
V: TRBV19
CDR3: ASSGTGGVNTEAF

J: TRBJ2-1
V: TRBV6-1
CDR3: ASSESKIAGGRGDEQF

J: TRBJ1-4
V: TRBV9
CDR3: ASSVAPGGAPIGKLF